These 18 T cell receptor beta chains came from one sample sequenced in a study of CD8 T cells in ankylosing spondylitis. TCRdb called the 5' RACE reads again in MiXCR, with one record for every CDR3 protein. This repertoire shows around 39,000 distinct CDR3 sequences, 13% found once; its top ten account for 32%. Material: synovial fluid, either unsorted or a sorted T cell fraction (not recorded which). The receptor set was obtained from a male donor with ankylosing spondylitis.

This chain connects TRBV12-3 or TRBV12-4 to TRBJ1-2, with 7 bases fitting TRBD1. J gave up 1 base and V 11 bases, and 19 bases lay outside the gene matches. This CDR3 region has 17 residues. CDR3 in DNA: TGTGCCCTCAGTTACCGGGACAGATCCTACCTTAACTATGGCTACACCTTC. Encoded protein: CALSYRDRSYLNYGYTF.

This clonotype came up many times. CDR3 DNA sequence: TGCAGTGCTGAGATGAACACTGAAGCTTTCTTT. Translation gives CSAEMNTEAFF. The chain uses TRBV20-1 and TRBJ1-1; no clear D gene. The CDR3 has 11 amino acids. The germline gives CDR1 DFQATT, CDR2 SNEGSKA (reference sequence). V was clipped by 5 bases and J by 0 bases, with 4 bases between them.

The chain is built from TRBV29-1 and TRBJ1-2; D is uncertain. The CDR3 is made up of 11 amino acids. V lost 7 bases to trimming and J lost 4 bases, with 10 bases between them. CDR1 is SQVTM and CDR2 is ANQGSEA in the germline V gene. The DNA for the CDR3 is TGCAGCGCTGGGCTGAGCTATGGCTACACCTTC. Amino acid sequence: CSAGLSYGYTF.

V usage is TRBV28 and J usage is TRBJ2-7; D might be TRBD2 (6 bases). This CDR3 has 14 residues. V was pared by 2 bases and J by 1 base, with 9 bases between. CDR1 and CDR2 (germline): MDHEN, SYDVKM. The CDR3 spells CASSLAGWSYEQYF. DNA for the CDR3: TGTGCCAGCAGTTTAGCGGGGTGGTCCTACGAGCAGTACTTC. Full variable domain (rest looked up from reference TRBV28 and TRBJ2-7): DVKVTQSSRYLVKRTGEKVFLECVQDMDHENMFWYRQDPGLGLRLIYFSYDVKMKEKGDIPEGYSVSREKKERFSLILESASTNQTSMYLCASSLAGWSYEQYFGPGTRLTVT.

There are a few counts of this clonotype. The genes are TRBV5-6 and TRBJ2-1; no firm D call. Per the germline V gene, CDR1 is SGHDT and CDR2 is YYEEEE. V was pared by 0 bases and J by 2 bases, with 12 bases between. The CDR3 length is 16 residues. The CDR3 DNA follows: TGTGCCAGCAGCTTGGTGGTCGGAACCCCCTACAATGAGCAGTTCTTC. Its protein product is CASSLVVGTPYNEQFF. The whole variable domain, filled in from reference TRBV5-6 and TRBJ2-1, reads DAGVTQSPTHLIKTRGQQVTLRCSPKSGHDTVSWYQQALGQGPQFIFQYYEEEERQRGNFPDRFSGHQFPNYSSELNVNALLLGDSALYLCASSLVVGTPYNEQFFGPGTRLTVL.

The gene calls are TRBV5-6 and TRBJ2-1; D is unclear. Between the trimmed V and J ends, which lost 0 bases and 6 bases, there was a span of 10 bases. CDR1 is SGHDT and CDR2 is YYEEEE in the germline V gene. This CDR3 region has 14 residues. As DNA, the CDR3 is TGTGCCAGCAGCTTGGGTGCAGGTGTCAATGAGCAGTTCTTC. Protein sequence: CASSLGAGVNEQFF.

This clonotype was seen many times. V and J are TRBV9 and TRBJ2-7; D is uncertain. CDR3 length: 12 residues. Per the germline V gene, CDR1 is SGDLS and CDR2 is YYNGEE. The V end was cut by 4 bases, the J end by 7 bases, with 12 bases between. The CDR3 DNA is TGTGCCAGCAGCCCATCCTACGGAGAGCAGTACTTC. This translates into CASSPSYGEQYF.

This chain connects TRBV7-6 to TRBJ2-1; 9 positions agree with TRBD2. Trimming at V came to 1 base and at J to 4 bases, leaving 5 bases not matched to a gene. Germline V gives CDR1 SGHVS, CDR2 FNYEAQ. This CDR3 is 16 amino acids long. This CDR3 reads CASSLEASGIYNEQFF. The DNA for the CDR3 is TGTGCCAGCAGCTTAGAGGCTAGCGGGATATACAATGAGCAGTTCTTC.

The chain joins TRBV6-1 to TRBJ1-4; D not resolved. Germline loops: CDR1 MNHNS, CDR2 SASEGT. The CDR3 consists of 14 residues. Trimming cost V 7 bases and J 7 bases, with 16 bases left between them. This CDR3 reads CASTKRPMGEKLFF. CDR3 nucleotide sequence: TGTGCCAGCACTAAAAGACCTATGGGTGAAAAACTGTTTTTT.

This clonotype came up a few times. The chain employs TRBV6-1 and TRBJ2-3; 8 nucleotides line up with TRBD1. Germline values: CDR1 MNHNS, CDR2 SASEGT. V shed 8 bases and J 3 bases; nucleotides not matched to a gene: 13. There are 16 residues in the CDR3. This CDR3 reads CASAFQDRDLTDTQYF. The DNA of the CDR3 is TGTGCCAGCGCGTTCCAGGACAGGGATTTGACAGATACGCAGTATTTT.

This clonotype was seen only once. V gene TRBV2 combines with J gene TRBJ2-5; D call uncertain. Germline V gene data show CDR1 as SNHLY and CDR2 as FYNNEI. V shed 8 bases and J shed 5 bases, with 6 bases lying between them. This CDR3 spans 10 amino acids. CDR3 DNA sequence: TGTGCCAGCGGTCTTGAGACCCAGTACTTC. It translates to CASGLETQYF.

This sequence joins TRBV19 and TRBJ2-1; D is unclear. Germline V gene lookup returns CDR1 LNHDA and CDR2 SQIVND (reference sequence). V lost 8 bases and J 0 bases, leaving 8 bases between the germline ends. The CDR3 runs 13 residues. The CDR3 DNA reads TGTGCCAGTTCAGGCAGCTCCTACAATGAGCAGTTCTTC. Its translation is CASSGSSYNEQFF.

The chain uses TRBV4-3 and TRBJ2-7; TRBD1 is a possible D gene (5 bases). Germline V gene sequence: CDR1 LGHNA, CDR2 YSLEER. The CDR3 consists of 16 residues. Trimming cost V 4 bases and J 3 bases, with 19 bases left between them. The CDR3 loop reads CASSLSLGPPLYEQYF. CDR3 sequence (DNA): TGCGCCAGCAGCCTCTCCCTGGGGCCCCCTCTCTACGAGCAGTACTTC.

The chain employs TRBV20-1 and TRBJ1-1, with D possibly matching TRBD1 (5 bases). Trimming removed 0 bases from V and 3 bases from J, with 17 bases in between. The CDR3 length is 16 residues. Germline-derived CDR1 and CDR2 are DFQATT and SNEGSKA (reference sequence). For the CDR3, the DNA is TGCAGTGCTAGAGATAGGGGCAGGCTCTTTTACACTGAAGCTTTCTTT. As protein: CSARDRGRLFYTEAFF.

This clonotype was counted ten times or more. The genes are TRBV20-1 and TRBJ1-3, with D unclear. Germline CDR1 and CDR2: DFQATT and SNEGSKA (reference sequence). This CDR3 has 14 residues. V was shortened by 6 bases and J by 4 bases, with 16 bases between the two germline ends. The CDR3 bases are TGCAGTGCCCCCGGACGGGATGGGGGAAACACCATATATTTT. It yields the protein CSAPGRDGGNTIYF.

The chain is built from TRBV6-1 and TRBJ2-5; 7 bases are shared with TRBD2. The germline V gene has CDR1 MNHNS and CDR2 SASEGT. The CDR3 consists of 14 residues. V was pared by 6 bases and J by 4 bases, with 8 bases of the junction left unmatched. The CDR3 is CASSPRWGGETQYF. The CDR3 bases are TGTGCCAGCAGCCCCAGGTGGGGGGGAGAGACCCAGTACTTC.

This clonotype was observed at least ten times. The chain is built from TRBV14 and TRBJ2-3, with D uncertain. Germline V gene sequence: CDR1 SGHDN, CDR2 FVKESK. This CDR3 has 16 residues. V shed 4 bases and J shed 0 bases, with 14 bases lying between them. CDR3 DNA sequence: TGTGCCAGCAGCCTTTACGCAGGCGGAAGCACAGATACGCAGTATTTT. It specifies CASSLYAGGSTDTQYF.

A few counts support this clonotype. The chain is built from TRBV9 and TRBJ2-3; weak D call: TRBD1 (5 bases). V was shortened by 0 bases and J by 3 bases, with 11 bases between the two germline ends. The CDR3 spans 15 residues. The germline gives CDR1 SGDLS, CDR2 YYNGEE. The CDR3 region is CASSVEGYWTDTQYF. DNA of the CDR3: TGTGCCAGCAGCGTAGAGGGGTACTGGACAGATACGCAGTATTTT.